Sequencing of this TCR beta chain was carried out in a study of early stage breast cancer tumors. Notes on the study in general: Tumor and normal breast were distinguished via blood comparison in most of the 16 patients.

With respect to this clone: What it binds is unknown.

Looked up from germline, CDR1 is SGHAT and CDR2 is FQNNGV. The junction had 9 bases not matched to a gene; V was cut back by 7 bases and J by 4 bases. The CDR3 runs 14 residues. Libraries were prepared by immunoSEQ multiplex PCR; TCRdb keeps only in-frame clonotypes and omits some of them. The data contain 60,000 to 75,000 clones, less than 90% of them singletons. The receptor's source is a person aged 40-50 years with breast cancer. The sample was blood. The rearrangement links TRBV11-2 to TRBJ2-5; 7 bases align to TRBD2. The CDR3 coding sequence is TGTGCCAGCAACATAGCGGGCCTCCGAGAGACCCAGTACTTC. Protein product: CASNIAGLRETQYF.